One and the same sample provided the 25 T cell receptor beta chains below, sequenced in a study of shared clonotypes between healthy human individuals. Data came from immunoSEQ multiplex PCR; TCRdb stores just in-frame clones and leaves some out. The sample has 490,000 or so clones, 76% seen once. The sample was PBMCs. All receptors come from a middle-aged woman in good health. Some clones in this sample may be carry-over from other donors' samples.

CDR3 sequence: CATSREGTAYEQYF. CDR3 nucleotide sequence: TGTGCCACCAGCAGAGAAGGGACAGCCTACGAGCAGTACTTC. The chain couples TRBV15 to TRBJ2-7, with 7 bases aligning to TRBD1. Germline values: CDR1 LNHNV, CDR2 YYDKDF (reference sequence). Germline trimming cut 0 bases from V and 2 bases from J; bases unmatched to any gene: 1. CDR3 size: 14 residues.

In the case of this clone: A much larger clone is a single base away; this may be a read error. Other nucleotide sequences in the sample specify the same CDR3. The V and J genes are TRBV2 and TRBJ2-3; possibly TRBD1 for D (6 bases). The CDR3 runs to 12 residues. Germline values: CDR1 SNHLY, CDR2 FYNNEI. The CDR3, as DNA: TGCGCCAGCAGGGGCGAGGCAGATACGCAGTATTTT. It specifies CASRGEADTQYF.

This chain joins TRBV28 and TRBJ2-7, with D perhaps TRBD1 (5 bases). V shed 4 bases and J shed 4 bases, with 11 bases lying between them. CDR3 length: 13 amino acids. Per the germline V gene, CDR1 is MDHEN and CDR2 is SYDVKM. DNA of the CDR3: TGTGCCAGCAGTTCCCAGGGCCTTTACGAGCAGTACTTC. Residues: CASSSQGLYEQYF.

The V and J genes are TRBV6-1 and TRBJ2-2, with D possibly matching TRBD2 (5 bases). V was pared by 8 bases and J by 0 bases, with 10 bases between. Germline V CDR1 and CDR2: MNHNS, SASEGT. The CDR3 runs to 14 residues. CDR3 loop: CASVPGTNTGELFF. The DNA for the CDR3 is TGTGCCAGCGTCCCGGGAACGAACACCGGGGAGCTGTTTTTT.

This clone was seen repeatedly, ten times or more. CDR3 region: CASSYSTGANVLTF. The DNA of the CDR3 is TGTGCCAGCAGTTACTCGACTGGGGCCAACGTCCTGACTTTC. This chain links TRBV6-6 with TRBJ2-6, with D uncertain. This CDR3 comprises 14 residues. Trimming removed 0 bases from V and 2 bases from J, with 2 bases in between. CDR1 and CDR2 from the germline V gene are MNHNY and SVGAGI (reference sequence).

To note about this clone: The sample contains more than one DNA sequence encoding this CDR3. The V gene is TRBV6-6, the J gene TRBJ2-1; D may match TRBD1 or TRBD2 (5 bases each). The CDR3 covers 14 residues. V dropped 2 bases and J dropped 1 base, with 6 bases sitting between them. CDR1 is MNHNY, CDR2 SVGAGI, per germline (reference sequence). This chain's CDR3 is CASSYEGSYNEQFF. Here the CDR3 DNA reads TGTGCCAGCAGTTACGAGGGGTCCTACAATGAGCAGTTCTTC.

This chain links TRBV4-2 with TRBJ1-3, with 11 bases identical to TRBD1. CDR1 is LGHNA and CDR2 is YNFKEQ in the germline V gene. V was clipped by 3 bases and J by 0 bases; unmatched bases: 4. The CDR3 contains 17 residues. CDR3 nucleotide sequence: TGTGCCAGCAGCCATGGACAGGGGGCAAGCTCTGGAAACACCATATATTTT. This translates into CASSHGQGASSGNTIYF.

This chain links TRBV19 with TRBJ1-5; 7 positions agree with TRBD1. Germline values: CDR1 LNHDA, CDR2 SQIVND (reference sequence). The CDR3 runs 15 residues. The V gene end was trimmed by 9 bases and the J gene end by 0 bases; junction bases not matched to a gene: 8. The CDR3 protein is CASRGLSYSNQPQHF. In nucleotides, the CDR3 is TGTGCCAGCAGGGGGTTGTCCTATAGCAATCAGCCCCAGCATTTT.

The rearrangement joins TRBV7-2 to TRBJ2-5; D is unclear. V lost 5 bases, J lost 4 bases, and 11 bases lay in between. The CDR3 extends over 13 amino acids. Germline values: CDR1 SGHTA, CDR2 FQGNSA. In DNA, the CDR3 is TGTGCCAGCAGCCGTAATATAGGAGAGACCCAGTACTTC. It translates to CASSRNIGETQYF. The entire variable domain, with the rest obtained from reference TRBV7-2 and TRBJ2-5, is as follows: GAGVSQSPSNKVTEKGKDVELRCDPISGHTALYWYRQSLGQGLEFLIYFQGNSAPDKSGLPSDRFSAERTGGSVSTLTIQRTQQEDSAVYLCASSRNIGETQYFGPGTRLLVL.

The CDR3 loop reads CASTSWTSAADTQYF. The DNA of the CDR3 is TGTGCCAGCACATCTTGGACTAGCGCAGCAGATACGCAGTATTTT. V and J are TRBV28 and TRBJ2-3, with TRBD2 matching over 9 bases. Losses at the gene ends were 7 bases for V and 4 bases for J; bases not matched to a gene: 9. This CDR3 contains 15 residues. Germline assignment: CDR1 MDHEN and CDR2 SYDVKM.

This clone has only one observation. The rearrangement links TRBV28 to TRBJ2-1, with 14 bases matching TRBD2. V was pared by 6 bases and J by 7 bases, with 20 bases of the junction left unmatched. CDR3 length: 20 residues. Germline V gene sequence: CDR1 MDHEN, CDR2 SYDVKM. The CDR3 here is CASSPVIRQTSGRVWNEQFF. In DNA form, the CDR3 reads TGTGCCAGCAGCCCCGTAATCCGTCAGACTAGCGGGAGGGTTTGGAATGAGCAGTTCTTC.

The rearrangement joins TRBV28 to TRBJ2-7, with D possibly TRBD2 on 6 matching bases. The CDR3 contains 11 residues. CDR1 is MDHEN and CDR2 is SYDVKM in the germline V gene. V gave up 11 bases and J gave up 2 bases, with 10 bases separating them. The CDR3 loop reads CASGVAYEQYF. The CDR3 region has the DNA TGTGCCTCGGGAGTAGCCTACGAGCAGTACTTC.

This clone was picked up a small number of times. The rearrangement joins TRBV28 to TRBJ1-5, with unresolved D. The CDR3 runs 12 residues. The V end lost 6 bases, the J end lost 0 bases, and 3 bases lay between the germline ends. Germline V gene data show CDR1 as MDHEN and CDR2 as SYDVKM. CDR3 sequence: CASRSSNQPQHF. CDR3 nucleotide sequence: TGTGCCAGCAGGAGTAGCAATCAGCCCCAGCATTTT.

V is TRBV9 and J is TRBJ1-3; maybe TRBD1 (6 bases). This CDR3 is 14 amino acids long. V lost 2 bases and J lost 4, with 10 bases in between. Germline V gene lookup returns CDR1 SGDLS and CDR2 YYNGEE. CDR3 sequence reads: CASSVRGVGNTIYF. CDR3 in DNA: TGTGCCAGCAGCGTCAGGGGAGTCGGAAACACCATATATTTT.

Points on this clone: The junction departs from germline at one end; a sequencing error may be responsible. This chain uses TRBV6-1 with TRBJ2-3; the match to TRBD2 covers 16 bases. The CDR3 covers 17 residues. Germline V CDR1 and CDR2: MNHNS, SASEGT. Here the CDR3 reads CAISEKGLAGGTDTQYF. The DNA for the CDR3 is TGTGCCATCAGTGAGAAGGGACTAGCGGGAGGGACAGATACGCAGTATTTT.

This clone was counted a few times. The chain uses TRBV27 and TRBJ1-5; D is uncertain. In germline, CDR1 is MNHEY, CDR2 SMNVEV (reference sequence). This CDR3 has 14 residues. V was cut by 5 bases and J by 4 bases, with 12 bases left in between. The DNA for the CDR3 is TGTGCCAGCAGTCTTCTGGCTTCAAATCAGCCCCAGCATTTT. Translating it yields CASSLLASNQPQHF.

A note on this clone: The junction and the germline gene differ at one end; a read error may be behind it. The chain is built from TRBV15 and TRBJ1-5, with unresolved D. Germline V gene data show CDR1 as LNHNV and CDR2 as YYDKDF (reference sequence). CDR3 size: 15 residues. The CDR3 region is CAISRDLAQNQPQHF. DNA of the CDR3: TGTGCCATCAGCAGAGATCTAGCCCAAAATCAGCCCCAGCATTTT.

V and J are TRBV5-6 and TRBJ2-5; TRBD1 might be the D (6 bases). V lost 0 bases to trimming and J lost 1 base, with 19 bases between them. The CDR3 extends over 18 amino acids. CDR1 SGHDT and CDR2 YYEEEE come from the germline V gene. This CDR3 is CASSLDRGTYLRQETQYF. CDR3 coding DNA: TGTGCCAGCAGCTTGGATAGGGGGACGTATCTCCGCCAAGAGACCCAGTACTTC.

This chain joins TRBV7-2 and TRBJ2-2; a possible D gene is TRBD2 (6 bases). In germline, CDR1 is SGHTA, CDR2 FQGNSA. V was shortened by 5 bases and J by 6 bases, with 16 bases between the two germline ends. The CDR3 covers 15 residues. The CDR3 DNA reads as TGTGCCAGCAGCCCGACTAGTGGTTGGGCCGGGGAGCTGTTTTTT. Translated: CASSPTSGWAGELFF.

The CDR3 DNA sequence: TGTGCCAGCAGTCTTCGGGGGCAGGGTAACTATGGCTACACCTTC. Its protein is CASSLRGQGNYGYTF. The chain combines TRBV6-1 with TRBJ1-2, with D possibly being TRBD1 (6 bases). The germline V and J ends were trimmed by 5 bases and 1 base, with 14 bases remaining between them. The CDR3 has 15 amino acids. Germline CDR1 MNHNS, CDR2 SASEGT.

Notes on this clone: A much larger clonotype is one base distant, so this may be a read error. The rearrangement links TRBV2 to TRBJ1-1; D remains unclear. Germline V gives CDR1 SNHLY, CDR2 FYNNEI. CDR3 length: 14 amino acids. CDR3 sequence (DNA): TGTGCCAGCAGTGAAGTGGGGAGGAACACTGGAGCTTTCTTT. Protein: CASSEVGRNTGAFF.

This clone was seen once. In the same sample, other DNA sequences code for this CDR3. V and J are TRBV6-5 and TRBJ2-2; D is possibly TRBD2 (5 bases). Germline V gene lookup returns CDR1 MNHEY and CDR2 SVGAGI. The CDR3 runs to 13 residues. Deletions cut 3 bases from V and 5 bases from J, with 7 bases between. The CDR3 sequence is CASSYPGTGELFF. The CDR3, as DNA: TGTGCCAGCAGTTATCCGGGAACCGGGGAGCTGTTTTTT.

The chain joins TRBV7-2 to TRBJ2-1; 7 positions match TRBD2. After removal of 1 base from V and 9 bases from J, the junction contained 6 bases not matched to a gene. CDR1 and CDR2 from the germline V gene are SGHTA and FQGNSA. This CDR3 comprises 14 residues. Here the CDR3 reads CASSLVASGSEQFF. The CDR3 DNA follows: TGTGCCAGCAGCTTAGTGGCTAGCGGAAGTGAGCAGTTCTTC.

Comments on this clone: This likely reflects a read error, since a far larger clone is one base away. The rearrangement links TRBV10-3 to TRBJ1-3; weak D call: TRBD1 (5 bases). CDR3 length: 14 amino acids. Looked up from germline, CDR1 is ENHRY and CDR2 is SYGVKD. This chain's CDR3 is CAVSEAGSGNTIYF. CDR3 sequence (DNA): TGTGCCGTCAGTGAGGCAGGGTCTGGAAACACCATATATTTT.

V and J are TRBV5-4 and TRBJ1-1; possibly TRBD1 for D (6 bases). Germline V gene data show CDR1 as SGHNT and CDR2 as YYREEE (reference sequence). The germline V and J ends were trimmed by 1 base and 7 bases, with 17 bases remaining between them. The CDR3 runs 15 residues. CDR3 region: CASSLLWGGENEAFF. The CDR3 DNA follows: TGTGCCAGCAGCTTGTTATGGGGGGGCGAGAATGAAGCTTTCTTT.